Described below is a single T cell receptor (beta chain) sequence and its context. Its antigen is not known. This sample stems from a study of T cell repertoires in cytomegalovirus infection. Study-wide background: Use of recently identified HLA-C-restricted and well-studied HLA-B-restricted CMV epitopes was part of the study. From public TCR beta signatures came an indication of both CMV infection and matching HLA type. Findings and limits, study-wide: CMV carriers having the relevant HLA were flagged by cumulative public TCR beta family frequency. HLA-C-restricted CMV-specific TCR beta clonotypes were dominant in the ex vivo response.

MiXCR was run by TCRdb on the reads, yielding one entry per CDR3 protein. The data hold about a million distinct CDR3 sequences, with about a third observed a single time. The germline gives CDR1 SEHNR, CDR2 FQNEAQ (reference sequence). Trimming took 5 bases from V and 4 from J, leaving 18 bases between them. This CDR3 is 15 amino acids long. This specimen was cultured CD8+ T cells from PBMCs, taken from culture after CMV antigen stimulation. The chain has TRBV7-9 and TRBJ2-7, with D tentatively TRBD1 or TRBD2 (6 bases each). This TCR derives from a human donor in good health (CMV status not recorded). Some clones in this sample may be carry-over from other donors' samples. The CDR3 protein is CASSPAGGLLYEQYF. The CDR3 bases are TGTGCCAGCAGCCCCGCCGGGGGCCTTTTGTACGAGCAGTACTTC.